These T cell receptor beta chains were read from a single sample in a study of PD-L1 blockade in urothelial cancer. The data were produced by immunoSEQ multiplex PCR, yet TCRdb's version contains in-frame clones alone and is incomplete. The profile covers about 91,000 clones, with over 65% appearing a single time and around 8% taken by the ten largest. This material consisted of PBMCs, taken around atezolizumab (anti-PD-L1) treatment. The receptors shown here come from a man in his 70s with urothelial cancer. Both conserved end residues are part of each CDR3. D genes are given only for firm matches. The size entry is marked missing in some rows and otherwise reads once, few, many or a size class.

D gene	V gene	J gene	clone size	CDR3 protein	CDR3 DNA
.	TRBV7-3	TRBJ2-3	once	CASSLYGDTDTQYF	TGTGCCAGCAGCTTATACGGGGACACAGATACGCAGTATTTT
.	TRBV11-3	TRBJ2-7	.	CASSLTVSYEQYF	TGTGCCAGCAGCTTAACGGTCTCCTACGAGCAGTACTTC
.	TRBV11-3	TRBJ2-7	.	CASSLDSGSYEQYF	TGTGCCAGCAGCTTAGATAGCGGCTCCTACGAGCAGTACTTC
.	TRBV25-1	TRBJ1-2	.	CASSKPGHYGYTF	TGTGCCAGCAGTAAACCAGGGCACTATGGCTACACCTTC
.	TRBV2	TRBJ2-4	.	CASSEPRGGRDIQYF	TGTGCCAGCAGTGAACCAAGGGGGGGCCGAGACATTCAGTACTTC
TRBD2	TRBV29-1	TRBJ2-3	.	CSADGSSGNTDTQYF	TGCAGCGCCGATGGTTCTAGCGGGAACACAGATACGCAGTATTTT
TRBD2	TRBV5-5	TRBJ2-7	.	CASSPPGASGSPSYEQYF	TGTGCCAGCAGCCCCCCAGGGGCTAGCGGGAGCCCCTCCTACGAGCAGTACTTC
.	TRBV5-6	TRBJ1-1	few	CASSTLPNLNTEAFF	TGTGCCAGCAGCACTTTGCCCAACCTGAACACTGAAGCTTTCTTT
TRBD1	TRBV7-2	TRBJ2-7	.	CASSTDRGSYEQYF	TGTGCCAGCAGCACTGACAGGGGGTCGTACGAGCAGTACTTC
.	TRBV1	TRBJ2-7	.	CTSSQDSGGAYEQYF	TGCACCAGCAGCCAAGATAGCGGGGGGGCCTACGAGCAGTACTTC
TRBD1	TRBV19	TRBJ2-7	.	CASSTTGTAYEQYF	TGTGCCAGTAGTACTACCGGGACAGCCTACGAGCAGTACTTC
TRBD1	TRBV5-5	TRBJ2-7	.	CASSSTGDYEQYF	TGTGCCAGCAGCTCTACAGGGGACTACGAGCAGTACTTC
TRBD2	TRBV7-3	TRBJ2-5	.	CASSLRGGAGETQYF	TGTGCCAGCAGCTTACGCGGGGGGGCCGGTGAGACCCAGTACTTC
TRBD2	TRBV5-1	TRBJ2-3	.	CASSEGTSGPTDTQYF	TGCGCCAGCAGCGAGGGGACTAGCGGGCCCACAGATACGCAGTATTTT
.	TRBV19	TRBJ2-7	.	CASSAPGVSPYEQYF	TGTGCCAGTAGTGCTCCGGGGGTAAGCCCATACGAGCAGTACTTC
TRBD2	TRBV5-1	TRBJ2-1	.	CASAANLAGANEQFF	TGCGCCAGCGCGGCCAACTTAGCGGGAGCAAATGAGCAGTTCTTC
TRBD2	TRBV7-8	TRBJ2-3	.	CASSSGGKGADTQYF	TGTGCCAGCAGCTCGGGGGGAAAGGGTGCAGATACGCAGTATTTT
TRBD1	TRBV29-1	TRBJ2-3	.	CSVSRGLRTDTQYF	TGCAGCGTTTCCAGGGGGCTGCGCACAGATACGCAGTATTTT
TRBD2	TRBV27	TRBJ2-5	.	CASSQVGTRGRTQYF	TGTGCCAGCAGTCAAGTGGGGACTAGAGGTCGGACCCAGTACTTC
.	TRBV6-6	TRBJ1-1	.	CASSYTGRNTEAFF	TGTGCCAGCAGTTATACAGGGAGGAACACTGAAGCTTTCTTT
.	TRBV6-1	TRBJ1-2	once	CASISTGSGTYGYTF	TGTGCCAGCATTTCTACAGGCTCTGGTACTTATGGCTACACCTTC
TRBD1	TRBV5-6	TRBJ2-2	.	CASSLAGRGFAGELFF	TGTGCCAGCAGCTTGGCGGGCAGGGGGTTTGCCGGGGAGCTGTTTTTT
TRBD1	TRBV18	TRBJ1-5	.	CASSRGQGDQPQHF	TGTGCCAGCTCTCGTGGACAGGGGGATCAGCCCCAGCATTTT
TRBD2	TRBV6-5	TRBJ2-1	.	CASREAGGSYNEQFF	TGTGCCAGCAGGGAGGCGGGGGGCTCTTACAATGAGCAGTTCTTC
TRBD1	TRBV14	TRBJ2-7	.	CASSRDRTFNEQYF	TGTGCCAGCAGCCGGGACAGAACGTTCAACGAGCAGTACTTC
TRBD2	TRBV19	TRBJ2-2	.	CASSILDSGVGELFF	TGTGCCAGTAGTATCTTAGATAGCGGGGTTGGGGAGCTGTTTTTT
TRBD1	TRBV9	TRBJ1-1	.	CASSVDHRGDTEAFF	TGTGCCAGCAGCGTAGATCACAGGGGCGACACTGAAGCTTTCTTT
.	TRBV10-3	TRBJ1-2	.	CAIRQDNLYGYTF	TGTGCCATCAGGCAGGACAATCTCTATGGCTACACCTTC
.	TRBV6-5	TRBJ2-7	.	CASSNGRGYEQYF	TGTGCCAGCAGTAATGGACGGGGCTACGAGCAGTACTTC
TRBD1	TRBV5-8	TRBJ1-5	.	CASSPPYGTGYQPQHF	TGTGCCAGCAGCCCCCCTTACGGGACAGGCTATCAACCCCAGCATTTT
TRBD2	TRBV11-2	TRBJ2-1	.	CASSRTSGPNNEQFF	TGTGCCAGCAGCCGGACTAGCGGCCCCAACAATGAGCAGTTCTTC
TRBD2	TRBV7-2	TRBJ2-1	once	CASSQRTSGSFFWGIF	TGTGCCAGCAGCCAAAGGACTAGCGGGAGTTTCTTTTGGGGTATCTTC
TRBD2	TRBV6-6	TRBJ2-1	.	CASSFILAGGINEQFF	TGTGCCAGCAGTTTCATCCTAGCGGGAGGGATCAATGAGCAGTTCTTC
.	TRBV18	TRBJ2-3	.	CASSPKADTQYF	TGTGCCAGCTCACCTAAAGCTGATACGCAGTATTTT
.	TRBV27	TRBJ1-6	once	CASSYQGGNSPLHF	TGTGCCAGCAGTTACCAGGGTGGCAATTCACCCCTCCACTTT
.	TRBV5-3	TRBJ1-3	.	CARRSGSAGNTIYF	TGTGCCAGAAGATCAGGGTCTGCTGGAAACACCATATATTTT
.	TRBV11-2	TRBJ2-1	.	CASSSTSWEPQFF	TGTGCCAGCAGCTCCACATCCTGGGAGCCGCAGTTCTTC
TRBD2	TRBV11-2	TRBJ2-5	.	CASSFPSGPGETQYF	TGTGCCAGCAGCTTCCCTAGCGGTCCGGGGGAGACCCAGTACTTC
.	TRBV7-9	TRBJ2-7	.	CASSRGPAYEQYF	TGTGCCAGCAGCCGAGGGCCCGCCTACGAGCAGTACTTC
.	TRBV7-2	TRBJ1-5	.	CASSLEGRGDQPQHF	TGTGCCAGCAGCTTAGAAGGGCGCGGGGATCAGCCCCAGCATTTT
TRBD1	TRBV19	TRBJ1-5	.	CASTPVDRGNQPQHF	TGTGCCAGTACCCCTGTAGACAGGGGAAATCAGCCCCAGCATTTT
TRBD1	TRBV9	TRBJ2-1	.	CASSRQGKNEQFF	TGTGCCAGCAGCCGACAGGGGAAAAATGAGCAGTTCTTC
TRBD2	TRBV25-1	TRBJ2-1	.	CASSAHGGGSHNEQFF	TGTGCCAGCAGTGCTCATGGGGGGGGGTCCCACAATGAGCAGTTCTTC
.	TRBV7-2	TRBJ2-5	.	CASSSDRGGETQYF	TGTGCCAGCAGCAGCGACAGGGGAGGGGAGACCCAGTACTTC
.	TRBV30	TRBJ2-7	.	CAWESDRSYEQYF	TGTGCCTGGGAGTCGGACAGATCCTACGAGCAGTACTTC
TRBD2	TRBV2	TRBJ2-7	once	CASRGLAGGEQYF	TGTGCCAGCAGAGGTCTAGCGGGAGGTGAGCAGTACTTC
.	TRBV5-5	TRBJ1-2	few	CASSFQGGNYGYTF	TGTGCCAGCAGCTTCCAGGGTGGTAACTATGGCTACACCTTC
TRBD2	TRBV7-3	TRBJ2-1	.	CASSLSLAAHEQFF	TGTGCCAGCAGCTTATCACTAGCGGCACACGAGCAGTTCTTC
.	TRBV5-1	TRBJ2-1	.	CASSLVVGEQFF	TGCGCCAGCAGCTTGGTGGTCGGTGAGCAGTTCTTC
TRBD1	TRBV6-5	TRBJ1-5	few	CASSSDRGRQPQHF	TGTGCCAGCAGTTCTGACAGGGGGCGTCAGCCCCAGCATTTT
.	TRBV6-6	TRBJ2-7	.	CASMPSSYEQYF	TGTGCCAGCATGCCCAGTTCCTACGAGCAGTACTTC
TRBD2	TRBV30	TRBJ2-1	.	CAWTFPFRLAGNRGEQFF	TGTGCCTGGACTTTCCCTTTTAGACTAGCGGGAAATCGGGGTGAGCAGTTCTTC
TRBD1	TRBV6-5	TRBJ2-5	.	CASSPGTGIQETQYF	TGTGCCAGCAGCCCCGGGACAGGGATACAAGAGACCCAGTACTTC
.	TRBV5-1	TRBJ2-7	.	CASSLEGAGRSYEQYF	TGCGCCAGCAGCTTGGAAGGCGCGGGAAGGTCCTACGAGCAGTACTTC
TRBD2	TRBV19	TRBJ2-3	.	CASSIEGSGRADTQYF	TGTGCCAGTAGTATCGAGGGTAGCGGGAGAGCGGATACGCAGTATTTT
TRBD1	TRBV6-6	TRBJ2-7	once	CASSPGQGSYEQYF	TGTGCCAGCAGTCCGGGACAGGGAAGCTACGAGCAGTACTTC
.	TRBV7-8	TRBJ2-1	.	CASSFGRGPYNEQFF	TGTGCCAGCAGCTTCGGCAGGGGCCCTTACAATGAGCAGTTCTTC